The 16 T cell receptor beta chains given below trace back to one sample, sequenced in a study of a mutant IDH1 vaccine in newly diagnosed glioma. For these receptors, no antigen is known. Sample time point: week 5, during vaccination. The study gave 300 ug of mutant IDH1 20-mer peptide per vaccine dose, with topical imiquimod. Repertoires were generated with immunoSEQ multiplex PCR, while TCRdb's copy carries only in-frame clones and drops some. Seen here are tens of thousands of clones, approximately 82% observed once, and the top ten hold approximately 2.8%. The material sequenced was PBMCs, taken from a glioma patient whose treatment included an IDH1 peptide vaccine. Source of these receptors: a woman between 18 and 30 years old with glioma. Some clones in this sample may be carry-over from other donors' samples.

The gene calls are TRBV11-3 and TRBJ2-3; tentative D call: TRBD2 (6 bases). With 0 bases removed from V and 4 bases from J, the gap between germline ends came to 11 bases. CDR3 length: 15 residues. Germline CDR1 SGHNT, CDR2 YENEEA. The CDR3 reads CASSLDGSPPDTQYF. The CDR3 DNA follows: TGTGCCAGCAGCTTAGACGGGAGTCCTCCAGATACGCAGTATTTT.

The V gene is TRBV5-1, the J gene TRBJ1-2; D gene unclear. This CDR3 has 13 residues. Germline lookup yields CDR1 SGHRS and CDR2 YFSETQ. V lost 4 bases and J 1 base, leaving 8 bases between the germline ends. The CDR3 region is CASSRHGNYGYTF. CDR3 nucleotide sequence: TGCGCCAGCAGCCGACACGGTAACTATGGCTACACCTTC. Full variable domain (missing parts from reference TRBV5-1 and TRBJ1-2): KAGVTQTPRYLIKTRGQQVTLSCSPISGHRSVSWYQQTPGQGLQFLFEYFSETQRNKGNFPGRFSGRQFSNSRSEMNVSTLELGDSALYLCASSRHGNYGYTFGSGTRLTVV.

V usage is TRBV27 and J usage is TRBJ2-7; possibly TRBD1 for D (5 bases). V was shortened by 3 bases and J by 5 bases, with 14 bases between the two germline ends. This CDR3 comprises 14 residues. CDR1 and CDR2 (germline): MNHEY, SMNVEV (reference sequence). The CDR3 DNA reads TGTGCCAGCAGTTTCGAGGCAGGGTACGACGAGCAGTACTTC. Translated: CASSFEAGYDEQYF.

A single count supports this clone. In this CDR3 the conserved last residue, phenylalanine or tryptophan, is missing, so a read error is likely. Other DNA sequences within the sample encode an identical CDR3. CDR3 sequence reads: CASSQDIGGPPEAFL. Written as DNA, the CDR3 is TGCGCCAGCAGCCAAGATATTGGGGGGCCCCCTGAAGCTTTCCTT. The chain joins TRBV4-3 to TRBJ1-1, with TRBD1 as a possible D gene (6 bases). Trimming pared 0 bases from V and 6 bases from J, leaving 14 bases between. Germline V CDR1 and CDR2: LGHNA, YSLEER. This CDR3 has 15 amino acids.

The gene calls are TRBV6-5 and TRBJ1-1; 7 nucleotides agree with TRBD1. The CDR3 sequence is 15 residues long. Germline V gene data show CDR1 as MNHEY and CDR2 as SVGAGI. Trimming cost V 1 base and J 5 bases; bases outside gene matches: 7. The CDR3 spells CASSYWRQGRTEAFF. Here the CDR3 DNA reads TGTGCCAGCAGTTACTGGCGACAGGGCCGAACTGAAGCTTTCTTT.

The CDR3 spells CASSDRDKNQETQYF. The DNA of the CDR3 is TGCGCCAGCAGTGACCGGGACAAAAACCAAGAGACCCAGTACTTC. The rearrangement links TRBV5-1 to TRBJ2-5; D is perhaps TRBD1 (6 bases). The CDR3 totals 15 residues. Germline V lookup: CDR1 SGHRS, CDR2 YFSETQ. V lost 5 bases, J lost 0 bases, and 14 bases lay in between.

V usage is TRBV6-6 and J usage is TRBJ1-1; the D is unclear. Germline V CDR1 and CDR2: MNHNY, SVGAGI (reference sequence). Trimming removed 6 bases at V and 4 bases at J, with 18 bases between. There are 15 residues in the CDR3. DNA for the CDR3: TGTGCCAGCAGACCCCGGAATGGGCGTGGCACTGAAGCTTTCTTT. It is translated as CASRPRNGRGTEAFF.

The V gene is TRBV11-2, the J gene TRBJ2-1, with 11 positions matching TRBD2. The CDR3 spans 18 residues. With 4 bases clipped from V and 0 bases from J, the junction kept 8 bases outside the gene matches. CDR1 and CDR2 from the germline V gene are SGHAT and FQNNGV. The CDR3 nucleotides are TGTGCCAGCAGCTACGGTATAGCGGGAGGGGGCTCCTACAATGAGCAGTTCTTC. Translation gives CASSYGIAGGGSYNEQFF.

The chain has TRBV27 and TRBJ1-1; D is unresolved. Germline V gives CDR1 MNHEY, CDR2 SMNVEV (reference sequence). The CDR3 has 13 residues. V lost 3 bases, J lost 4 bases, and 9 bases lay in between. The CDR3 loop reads CASSFSATTEAFF. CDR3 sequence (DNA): TGTGCCAGCAGTTTTTCGGCGACCACTGAAGCTTTCTTT.

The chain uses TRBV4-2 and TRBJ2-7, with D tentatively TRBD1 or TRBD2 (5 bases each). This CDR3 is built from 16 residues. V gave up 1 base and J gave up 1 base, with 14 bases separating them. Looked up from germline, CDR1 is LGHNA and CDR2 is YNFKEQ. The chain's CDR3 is CASSQGGEWGSYEQYF. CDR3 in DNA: TGTGCCAGCAGCCAAGGAGGCGAGTGGGGGTCCTACGAGCAGTACTTC.

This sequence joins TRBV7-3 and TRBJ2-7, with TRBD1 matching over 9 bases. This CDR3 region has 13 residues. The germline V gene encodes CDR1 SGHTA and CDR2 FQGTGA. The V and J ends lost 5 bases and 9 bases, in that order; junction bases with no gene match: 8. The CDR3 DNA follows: TGTGCCAGCAGCCCCGGGTGGACAGGGGTGCAGTACTTC. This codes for CASSPGWTGVQYF.

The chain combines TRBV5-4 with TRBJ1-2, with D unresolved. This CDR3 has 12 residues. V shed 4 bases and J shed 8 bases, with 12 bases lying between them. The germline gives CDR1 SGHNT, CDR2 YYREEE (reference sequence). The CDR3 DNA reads TGTGCCAGCAGCCCTGACACCCAGGGCTACACCTTC. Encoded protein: CASSPDTQGYTF.

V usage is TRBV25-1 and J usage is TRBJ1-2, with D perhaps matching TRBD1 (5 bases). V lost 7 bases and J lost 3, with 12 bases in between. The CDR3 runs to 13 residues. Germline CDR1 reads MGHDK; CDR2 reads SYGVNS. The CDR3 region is CASTDQGHYGYTF. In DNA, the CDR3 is TGTGCCAGCACCGACCAGGGCCACTATGGCTACACCTTC.

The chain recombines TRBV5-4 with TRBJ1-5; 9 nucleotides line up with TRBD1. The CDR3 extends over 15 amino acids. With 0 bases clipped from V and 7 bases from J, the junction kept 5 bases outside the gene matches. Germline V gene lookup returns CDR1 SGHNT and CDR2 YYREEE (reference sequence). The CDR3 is CASSLGGQGRQPQHF. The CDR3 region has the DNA TGTGCCAGCAGCTTGGGGGGACAGGGCCGACAGCCCCAGCATTTT.

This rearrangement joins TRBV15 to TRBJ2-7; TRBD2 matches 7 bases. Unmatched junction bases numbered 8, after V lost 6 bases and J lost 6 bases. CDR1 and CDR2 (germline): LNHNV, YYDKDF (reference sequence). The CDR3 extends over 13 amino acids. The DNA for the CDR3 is TGTGCCACCAGGGGTATGGGACTACCCGAGCAGTACTTC. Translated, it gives CATRGMGLPEQYF.

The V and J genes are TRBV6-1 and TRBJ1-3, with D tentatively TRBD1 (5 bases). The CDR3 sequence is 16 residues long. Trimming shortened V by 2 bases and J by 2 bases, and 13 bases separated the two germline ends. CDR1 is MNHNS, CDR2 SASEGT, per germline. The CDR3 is CASSESDSLPGNTIYF. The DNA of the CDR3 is TGTGCCAGCAGTGAAAGCGACAGCCTACCTGGAAACACCATATATTTT.